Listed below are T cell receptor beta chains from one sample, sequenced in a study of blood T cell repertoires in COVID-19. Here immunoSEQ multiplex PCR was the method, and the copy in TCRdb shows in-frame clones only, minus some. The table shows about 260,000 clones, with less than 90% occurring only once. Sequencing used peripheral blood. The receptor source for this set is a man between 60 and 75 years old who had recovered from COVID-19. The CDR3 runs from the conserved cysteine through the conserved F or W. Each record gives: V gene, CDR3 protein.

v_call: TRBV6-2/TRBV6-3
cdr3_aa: CASSHGQGMNYGYTF

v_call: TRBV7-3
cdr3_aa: CASSFRDRGQETQYF

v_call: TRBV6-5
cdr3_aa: CASSYQSTGYNTEAFF

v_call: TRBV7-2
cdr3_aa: CASSLESLAGGRNEQFF

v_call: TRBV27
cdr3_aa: CASSWGRDRGPIYNSPLHF

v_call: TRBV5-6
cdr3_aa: CASRETGGGGGYTF

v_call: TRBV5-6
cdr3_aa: CASSLPTGELTGELFF

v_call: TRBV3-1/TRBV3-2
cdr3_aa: CASADSFNQPQHF

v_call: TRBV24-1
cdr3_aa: CATSVGNPGELFF

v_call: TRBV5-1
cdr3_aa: CASSPGQGAETQYF

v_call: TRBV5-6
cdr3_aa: CASSLYNRGLMYTEAFF

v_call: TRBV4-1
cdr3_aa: CASPGGTDTQYF

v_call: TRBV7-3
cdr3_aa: CASSLGLGQGGTEAFF

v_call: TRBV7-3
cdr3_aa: CASSLTFSLGDTGELFF

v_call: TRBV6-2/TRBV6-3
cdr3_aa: CASSSRLQAFF

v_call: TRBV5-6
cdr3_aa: CASSFSVDSLNQPQHF

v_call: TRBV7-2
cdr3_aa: CASSLSIGQSEAFF

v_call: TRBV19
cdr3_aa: CASSFRTGLGADTQYF

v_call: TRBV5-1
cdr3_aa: CASSPAGTGQETQYF

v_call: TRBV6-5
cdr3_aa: CASSAAGTSVEQYF

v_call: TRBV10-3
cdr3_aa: CAIKSGTEKAYEQYF

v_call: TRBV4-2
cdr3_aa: CASSQTGQSSGNTIYF

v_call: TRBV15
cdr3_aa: CATSRSAGGSYEQYF

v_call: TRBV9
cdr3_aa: CASSEEFGEQYF

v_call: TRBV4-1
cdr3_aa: CASSREFGTSDYNEQFF

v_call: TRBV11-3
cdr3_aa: CASSPSRYGGPDTQYF

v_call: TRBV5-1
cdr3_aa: CASSLDTSGLFDEQYF

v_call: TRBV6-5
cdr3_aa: CASSFGQLNTEAFF

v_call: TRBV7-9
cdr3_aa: CASSPGGANTEAFF

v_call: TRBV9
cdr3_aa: CASTSYDSLFETQYF

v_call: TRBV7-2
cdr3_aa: CASSPLGLAGPRGTGELFF

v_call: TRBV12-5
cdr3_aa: CASGPGQGVGNTIYF